The clone carrying this T cell receptor beta chain occurred many times. What it binds is unknown. Time point described: sample taken at primary tumor resection. TCRdb reanalysed the 5' RACE reads using MiXCR and keeps one entry per CDR3 protein. The sample includes around 20,000 distinct CDR3 sequences, around 2.8% seen only once; the top ten take under 8%. This entry is derived from a study of spatial heterogeneity in lung cancer. On the study more broadly: Strong correlation linked TCR transcript counts in tumor regions to a T cell module score derived from matched bulk RNA-seq. Study-wide findings and caveats: Mutation counts in tumors were tracked by counts of expanded intratumoral alpha and beta TCRs.

There are 15 residues in the CDR3. Germline V gene data show CDR1 as GTSNPN and CDR2 as SVGIG (reference sequence). Deletions cut 2 bases from V and 5 bases from J, with 16 bases between. The specimen was lung tumor tissue, collected at surgery. The clonotype comes from a male donor with early-stage non-small cell lung cancer. The chain couples TRBV30 to TRBJ2-1; no firm D call. In DNA, the CDR3 is TGTGCCTGGAGTCCTATAAGTTCCGGTCACAATGAGCAGTTCTTC. It codes for CAWSPISSGHNEQFF.